One and the same sample provided the 14 T cell receptor beta chains below, sequenced in a study of T cells in Graves' hyperthyroidism and ophthalmopathy. RNA transcripts were the template for amplifying TCR beta CDR3 regions. The TCR CDR3 was amplified in a first-round RT-PCR using the HTBI primer set. TCRdb passed the multiplex PCR reads through MiXCR, listing each CDR3 protein once. The sample consists of fewer than 650,000 distinct CDR3 sequences, about 14% of them appearing once. Sequences were obtained from blood. These TCRs come from a woman aged 40-49 years with Graves' hyperthyroidism.

The chain links TRBV4-1 to TRBJ1-5; D may be TRBD1 (5 bases). Germline V gives CDR1 MGHRA, CDR2 YSYEKL. This CDR3 spans 16 amino acids. With 0 bases removed from V and 7 bases from J, the gap between germline ends came to 16 bases. The CDR3: CASSQDFFRAGQPQHF. The CDR3 DNA follows: TGCGCCAGCAGCCAAGATTTTTTCAGGGCTGGGCAGCCCCAGCATTTT.

This clonotype showed up just a few times. The rearrangement links TRBV7-9 to TRBJ1-6, with 8 bases fitting TRBD1. Germline CDR1 and CDR2: SEHNR and FQNEAQ (reference sequence). This CDR3 spans 15 amino acids. V gave up 1 base and J gave up 4 bases; unmatched junction bases: 0. CDR3 protein: CASSLDRGYNSPLHF. In nucleotides, the CDR3 is TGTGCCAGCAGCTTAGACAGGGGGTATAATTCACCCCTCCACTTT.

In this sample, this clonotype turned up many times. The chain couples TRBV28 to TRBJ1-1; a weak D match, TRBD1 (5 bases). Germline assignment: CDR1 MDHEN and CDR2 SYDVKM. V was cut by 4 bases and J by 1 base, with 13 bases left in between. The CDR3 totals 15 residues. The CDR3 nucleotides read TGTGCCAGCAGTTACCCGCCCGGGGGGAACACTGAAGCTTTCTTT. Translated, it gives CASSYPPGGNTEAFF.

The CDR3 region has the DNA TGTGCCAGCAGTGAAGTTGGGACACCCAATCAGCCCCAGCATTTT. Encoded protein: CASSEVGTPNQPQHF. The chain couples TRBV6-1 to TRBJ1-5; D is possibly TRBD1 (6 bases). Germline-derived CDR1 and CDR2 are MNHNS and SASEGT. The CDR3 spans 15 residues. Between the trimmed V and J ends, which lost 1 base and 3 bases, there was a span of 10 bases.

This clonotype showed up many times. The chain recombines TRBV28 with TRBJ2-5; D is undetermined. CDR1 MDHEN and CDR2 SYDVKM come from the germline V gene. The CDR3 length is 14 residues. Trimming cost V 5 bases and J 0 bases, with 10 bases left between them. In DNA form, the CDR3 reads TGTGCCAGCAGTCTACGCGTAAACCAAGAGACCCAGTACTTC. Protein sequence: CASSLRVNQETQYF.

This clonotype was seen at least ten times. The chain employs TRBV12-3 or TRBV12-4 and TRBJ2-2; D could derive from TRBD1 or TRBD2 (5 bases each). This CDR3 has 15 residues. Trimming shortened V by 5 bases and J by 1 base, and 11 bases separated the two germline ends. In DNA form, the CDR3 reads TGTGCCAGCAGTCGGACGGGACGGAACACCGGGGAGCTGTTTTTT. Translating gives CASSRTGRNTGELFF.

The chain couples TRBV3-1 to TRBJ2-6; tentative D call: TRBD1 (5 bases). Germline CDR1 and CDR2: LGHDT and YNNKEL (reference sequence). This CDR3 has 18 amino acids. V was trimmed by 2 bases and J by 0 bases, leaving 14 bases between them. CDR3 sequence reads: CASSQRQLPNSGANVLTF. DNA for the CDR3: TGTGCCAGCAGCCAACGACAGCTGCCTAACTCTGGGGCCAACGTCCTGACTTTC. Full variable domain (missing parts from reference TRBV3-1 and TRBJ2-6): DTAVSQTPKYLVTQMGNDKSIKCEQNLGHDTMYWYKQDSKKFLKIMFSYNNKELIINETVPNRFSPKSPDKAHLNLHINSLELGDSAVYFCASSQRQLPNSGANVLTFGAGSRLTVL.

This clonotype was seen more than once but under ten times. This chain joins TRBV20-1 and TRBJ2-1; 7 bases map to TRBD2. With 8 bases clipped from V and 0 bases from J, the junction kept 7 bases outside the gene matches. The CDR3 is made up of 14 amino acids. Germline loops: CDR1 DFQATT, CDR2 SNEGSKA (reference sequence). CDR3 DNA: TGCAGTTGCACGGAGCGGGGCTCCTACAATGAGCAGTTCTTC. This encodes CSCTERGSYNEQFF.

This clonotype was found many times. The chain combines TRBV12-3 or TRBV12-4 with TRBJ2-7; weak D call: TRBD1 (7 bases). This CDR3 comprises 14 residues. The V gene lost 5 bases and the J gene lost 5 bases, with 16 bases spanning the gap. The CDR3 spells CASSTGVGGDEQYF. The CDR3 nucleotides read TGTGCCAGCAGTACAGGGGTTGGAGGGGACGAGCAGTACTTC.

This clonotype was seen at least ten times. CDR3: CASSSEPGTSGYYYEQYF. CDR3 DNA sequence: TGTGCCAGCAGCTCGGAACCCGGGACTAGCGGGTATTACTACGAGCAGTACTTC. This rearrangement joins TRBV7-8 to TRBJ2-7, with TRBD2 identical over 12 bases. Germline lookup yields CDR1 SGHVS and CDR2 FQNEAQ. This CDR3 is built from 18 residues. V gave up 4 bases and J gave up 3 bases; unmatched junction bases: 13. Looking up the rest from reference TRBV7-8 and TRBJ2-7 gives the full variable domain: GAGVSQSPRYKVAKRGQDVALRCDPISGHVSLFWYQQALGQGPEFLTYFQNEAQLDKSGLPSDRFFAERPEGSVSTLKIQRTQQEDSAVYLCASSSEPGTSGYYYEQYFGPGTRLTVT.

A few counts support this clonotype. This chain joins TRBV5-1 and TRBJ1-2; TRBD1 matches at 7 bases. CDR1 and CDR2 from the germline V gene are SGHRS and YFSETQ. V shed 5 bases and J 10 bases; nucleotides not matched to a gene: 14. CDR3 length equals 14 residues. In nucleotides, the CDR3 is TGCGCCAGCAGTTCCGGGACAGCCGTCAAGGTCTACACCTTC. Translated, it gives CASSSGTAVKVYTF. The full variable domain, in which reference TRBV5-1 and TRBJ1-2 provide the parts outside the CDR3, is KAGVTQTPRYLIKTRGQQVTLSCSPISGHRSVSWYQQTPGQGLQFLFEYFSETQRNKGNFPGRFSGRQFSNSRSEMNVSTLELGDSALYLCASSSGTAVKVYTFGSGTRLTVV.

This clonotype was counted at least ten times. The chain is built from TRBV11-2 and TRBJ2-1; 7 bases line up with TRBD2. J gave up 0 bases and V 4 bases, and 3 bases lay outside the gene matches. Germline V gene lookup returns CDR1 SGHAT and CDR2 FQNNGV. This CDR3 has 15 amino acids. DNA for the CDR3: TGTGCCAGCAGCTCCCGCGGGAGCTCCTACAATGAGCAGTTCTTC. This sequence encodes CASSSRGSSYNEQFF.

The chain employs TRBV5-1 and TRBJ2-2, with a possible D match to TRBD2 (6 bases). V shed 0 bases and J shed 5 bases, with 11 bases lying between them. The CDR3 covers 15 residues. Germline CDR1 is SGHRS and CDR2 is YFSETQ. The CDR3 DNA sequence: TGCGCCAGCAGCTTGGAGGGCGGGAAAACCGGGGAGCTGTTTTTT. Encoded protein: CASSLEGGKTGELFF. Drawing the rest from reference TRBV5-1 and TRBJ2-2, the complete variable domain is KAGVTQTPRYLIKTRGQQVTLSCSPISGHRSVSWYQQTPGQGLQFLFEYFSETQRNKGNFPGRFSGRQFSNSRSEMNVSTLELGDSALYLCASSLEGGKTGELFFGEGSRLTVL.

The sample holds many counts of this clonotype. The J gene is TRBJ2-1, the V gene TRBV11-2; D gene unclear. Trimming took off 5 bases at V and 8 bases at J, with 10 bases between the two ends. Germline values: CDR1 SGHAT, CDR2 FQNNGV. The CDR3 length is 12 residues. CDR3 sequence reads: CASSPSWYEQFF. The CDR3 region has the DNA TGTGCCAGCAGCCCCAGCTGGTATGAGCAGTTCTTC.